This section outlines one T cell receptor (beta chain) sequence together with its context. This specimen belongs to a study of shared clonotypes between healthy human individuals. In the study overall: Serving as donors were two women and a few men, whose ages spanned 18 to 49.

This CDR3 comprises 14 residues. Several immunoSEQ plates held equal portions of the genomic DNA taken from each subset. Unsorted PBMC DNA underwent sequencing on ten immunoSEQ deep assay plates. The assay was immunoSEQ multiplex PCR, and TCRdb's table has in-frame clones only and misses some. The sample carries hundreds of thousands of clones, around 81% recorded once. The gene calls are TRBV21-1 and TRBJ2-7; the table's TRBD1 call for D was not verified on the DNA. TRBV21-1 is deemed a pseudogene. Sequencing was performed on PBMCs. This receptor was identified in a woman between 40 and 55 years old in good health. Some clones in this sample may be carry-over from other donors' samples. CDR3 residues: CASSRTGQSYEQYF. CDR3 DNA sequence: TGTGCCAGCAGCAGGACCGGACAAAGCTACGAGCAGTACTTC.